Listed below are T cell receptor beta chains from one sample, sequenced in a study of blood T cell repertoires in COVID-19. Assay: immunoSEQ multiplex PCR; the TCRdb copy retains only in-frame clones and omits some. Of some 300,000 clones detected, 70% to 90% appear once; the ten largest clones hold over 10%. The sequencing input was peripheral blood. Receptors were obtained from a woman in her seventies with COVID-19, enrolled during active disease. Both conserved end residues are part of each CDR3.

>TRBJ2-2|TRBV27|16
CASSTDRGKRSGELFF
>TRBJ1-3|TRBV19|18
CASSISQGGRPGVNTIYF
>TRBJ2-5|TRBV23-1|16
CASSQDAAGLKETQYF
>TRBJ2-5|TRBV3-1/TRBV3-2|16
CASSQGQGGRQETQYF
>TRBJ2-5|TRBV5-1|15
CASSLSGTVQETQYF
>TRBJ1-3|TRBV5-4|14
CASSLAGSGNTIYF
>TRBJ2-7|TRBV6-2/TRBV6-3|14
CASSYGGSRNEQYF
>TRBJ1-2|TRBV5-1|13
CASSLAGISGYTF
>TRBJ2-1|TRBV11-2|17
CASSLAGVGSSYNEQFF
>TRBJ1-4|TRBV5-4|13
CASRDGTAEKLFF
>TRBJ2-4|TRBV12-3/TRBV12-4|13
CASTPGAKNIQYF
>TRBJ2-7|TRBV28|13
CASSFQGTYEQYF
>TRBJ1-6|TRBV18|15
CASSPKEGLESPLHF
>TRBJ1-2|TRBV29-1|11
CSVRQGDGYTF
>TRBJ1-6|TRBV5-5|17
CASRARQGATYNSPLHF
>TRBJ1-1|TRBV10-3|11
CAISDYTEAFF
>TRBJ1-3|TRBV5-3|14
CARSTEDRGNTIYF
>TRBJ2-1|TRBV24-1|16
CATSDFGQGTSNEQFF
>TRBJ1-2|TRBV6-5|13
CASSQQGNYGYTF
>TRBJ2-7|TRBV5-1|14
CASSLATLGYEQYF
>TRBJ2-3|TRBV6-5|15
CASSQLASGTDTQYF
>TRBJ2-1|TRBV4-3|17
CASSQESSSGGAYEQFF
>TRBJ1-2|TRBV4-1|15
CASSVQVGQGASYTF
>TRBJ2-5|TRBV19|15
CASSILGGGSETQYF
>TRBJ2-7|TRBV5-1|14
CASSPGLDSYEQYF
>TRBJ2-7|TRBV23-1|13
CASSQRTGIEQYF
>TRBJ2-7|TRBV10-3|16
CAISPGSGGLSYEQYF
>TRBJ1-1|TRBV12-3/TRBV12-4|13
CASSFRGGTEAFF
>TRBJ2-7|TRBV7-2|12
CASSLDRGEQYF
>TRBJ2-3|TRBV2|12
CASRQGTDTQYF
>TRBJ1-4|TRBV5-1|15
CASSLPQGGNEKLFF
>TRBJ1-6|TRBV30|16
CAWRTEGASYNSPLHF
>TRBJ2-1|TRBV9|16
CASSVSATSGVNEQFF
>TRBJ2-2|TRBV7-6|16
CASSRGLAGNSGELFF
>TRBJ2-5|TRBV11-2|16
CASSLVGGPVGETQYF
>TRBJ2-7|TRBV3-1/TRBV3-2|19
CASSQDSSRTGGPPREQYF
>TRBJ1-3|TRBV19|16
CASSPRTYPSGNTIYF
>TRBJ2-1|TRBV5-6|15
CASSLVWGPYNEQFF
>TRBJ1-1|TRBV12-5|14
CASALRDTNTEAFF
>TRBJ2-7|TRBV3-1/TRBV3-2|15
CASSQDRGTSYEQYF
>TRBJ1-3|TRBV6-5|15
CASSRGTNSGNTIYF
>TRBJ2-1|TRBV6-2/TRBV6-3|13
CASSYQAGSPGFF
>TRBJ1-2|TRBV7-9|13
CASSLTGERGYTF
>TRBJ2-1|TRBV9|12
CASSAEYNEQFF
>TRBJ1-5|TRBV6-5|13
CASSWDSNQPQHF
>TRBJ1-6|TRBV27|13
CASSYRVYSPLHF
>TRBJ2-7|TRBV4-2|15
CASSQDLSVLYEQYF
>TRBJ2-7|TRBV6-6|16
CASSKSSGDGSYEQYF
>TRBJ1-3|TRBV18|14
CASSPNGSGNTIYF
>TRBJ1-1|TRBV12-3/TRBV12-4|12
CASSLSGTEAFF
>TRBJ1-1|TRBV5-1|14
CASRPTTGHTEAFF
>TRBJ2-1|TRBV5-1|15
CASSPFRGGGNEQFF
>TRBJ1-4|TRBV5-4|18
CASSPGGSTVATNEKLFF
>TRBJ2-3|TRBV5-4|14
CASSERGGLDTQYF
>TRBJ2-7|TRBV6-5|15
CASRGRTGPDAEQYF
>TRBJ2-1|TRBV6-5|15
CASSLAGGPWNEQFF
>TRBJ1-1|TRBV2|13
CASSVTGVTEAFF